The sequence of this TCR beta chain was determined in a study of CD8+ T cells in alopecia areata. Study outcomes and limitations: TCRs were shared less clearly across patients than in mice, possibly for HLA-related reasons.

This CDR3 is 17 amino acids long. Germline V gene sequence: CDR1 SGHTA, CDR2 FQGNSA. V dropped 0 bases and J dropped 6; count of bases not matched to a gene: 5. It was cDNA, reverse transcribed from extracted RNA, that served as the sequencing template. Clones were sequenced by immunoSEQ multiplex PCR, and TCRdb holds only the in-frame ones, with some missing. Of 150,000 to 200,000 clones in the sample, 55% were seen once. Only a few counts were recorded for this clone. The antigen is unknown. The sample taken for sequencing was CD4+ T cells sorted from blood. The chain recombines TRBV7-2 with TRBJ2-2; 12 bases match TRBD2. The origin of this receptor is a human donor in good health. In DNA form, the CDR3 reads TGTGCCAGCAGCTTAGCGAGACTAGCGGGAGACCCCGGGGAGCTGTTTTTT. Translation: CASSLARLAGDPGELFF.